A selection of T cell receptor beta chains follows, all from one sample in a study of blood T cell repertoires in COVID-19. Profiling relied on immunoSEQ multiplex PCR, and the TCRdb table lists in-frame clones only, not all of them. The sample contains roughly 100,000 clones, more than 85% of which appear only once. Specimen: peripheral blood. These receptor sequences come from a man aged 18 to 30 with acute or convalescent COVID-19. Both conserved end residues are part of each CDR3. D genes are given only for firm matches. Part of the rows lack a size; the others show once, few, many or a class for expanded clones.

>TRBJ2-7|TRBV4-1|.|TRBD2
TGCGCCAGCAGCCCCGCGCCTAGCGGGGACGAGCAGTACTTC
CASSPAPSGDEQYF
>TRBJ2-7|TRBV27|.|TRBD1
TGTGCCAGCAGTTTGATAGGGGGCTCCTCCTACGAGCAGTACTTC
CASSLIGGSSYEQYF
>TRBJ1-2|TRBV5-4|.|.
TGTGCCAGCAGCACCCTCTTACCCGGGACTGATTATGGCTACACCTTC
CASSTLLPGTDYGYTF
>TRBJ1-1|TRBV7-9|.|.
TGTGCCAGCAGCGAGGGTGGGAACACTGAAGCTTTCTTT
CASSEGGNTEAFF
>TRBJ1-2|TRBV30|.|.
TGTGCCTGGAGGAGGGACTCCTTCTATGGCTACACCTTC
CAWRRDSFYGYTF
>TRBJ1-5|TRBV7-2|.|.
TGTGCCAGCAGCTTAAGCTCCACAGGCTTTAGCAATCAGCCCCAGCATTTT
CASSLSSTGFSNQPQHF
>TRBJ1-2|TRBV19|.|.
TGTGCCAGTAGTAACCGCGCGACAGCTAACTATGGCTACACCTTC
CASSNRATANYGYTF
>TRBJ2-5|TRBV5-1|few|TRBD1
TGCGCCAGCAGCACCGGAGGGACAGGCCCCGCGGAGACCCAGTACTTC
CASSTGGTGPAETQYF
>TRBJ2-2|TRBV3-1/TRBV3-2|.|TRBD2
TGTGCCAGCAGCCAAGATGATTTAGCGGGGTGGACCGGGGAGCTGTTTTTT
CASSQDDLAGWTGELFF
>TRBJ2-7|TRBV4-1|.|.
TGCGCCAGCAGCCAAGATAGGGGATCCTACGAGCAGTACTTC
CASSQDRGSYEQYF
>TRBJ2-2|TRBV9|.|TRBD2
TGTGCCAGCAGCGAAGAGACTAGCGGGAGGGTAACCGGGGAGCTGTTTTTT
CASSEETSGRVTGELFF
>TRBJ1-1|TRBV3-1/TRBV3-2|.|TRBD1
TGTGCCAGCAGCTTTACCGACAGGGTCAACACTGAAGCTTTCTTT
CASSFTDRVNTEAFF
>TRBJ2-1|TRBV14|.|.
TGTGCCAGCAGCCCCCTCCAGGTCAGGGATGAGCAGTTCTTC
CASSPLQVRDEQFF
>TRBJ2-7|TRBV27|.|TRBD2
TGTGCCAGCAATCTGAAGGGAGGGAACTCCTACGAGCAGTACTTC
CASNLKGGNSYEQYF